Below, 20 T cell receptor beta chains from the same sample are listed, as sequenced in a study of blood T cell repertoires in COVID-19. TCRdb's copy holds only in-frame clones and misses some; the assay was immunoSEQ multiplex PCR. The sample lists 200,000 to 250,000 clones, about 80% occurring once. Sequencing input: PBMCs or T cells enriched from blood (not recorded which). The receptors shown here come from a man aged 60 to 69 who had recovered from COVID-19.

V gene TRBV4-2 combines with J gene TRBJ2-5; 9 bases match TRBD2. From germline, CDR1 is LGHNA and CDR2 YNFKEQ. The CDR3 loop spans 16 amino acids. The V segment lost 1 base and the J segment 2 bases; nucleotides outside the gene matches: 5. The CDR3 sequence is CASSQASSGAQETQYF. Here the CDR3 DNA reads TGTGCCAGCAGCCAAGCCTCTAGCGGGGCTCAAGAGACCCAGTACTTC.

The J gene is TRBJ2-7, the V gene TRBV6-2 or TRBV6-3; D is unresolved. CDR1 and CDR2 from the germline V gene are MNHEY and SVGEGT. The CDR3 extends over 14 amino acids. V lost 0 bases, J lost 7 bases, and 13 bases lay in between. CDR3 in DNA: TGTGCCAGCAGTTACTCGCCACCTGTGAGTGAGCAGTACTTC. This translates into CASSYSPPVSEQYF.

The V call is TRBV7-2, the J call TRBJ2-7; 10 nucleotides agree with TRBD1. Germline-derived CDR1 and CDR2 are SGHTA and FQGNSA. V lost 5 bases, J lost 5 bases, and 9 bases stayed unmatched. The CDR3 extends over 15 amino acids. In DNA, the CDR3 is TGTGCCAGCAGCCCCGCATGGACAGGGGGGGACGAGCAGTACTTC. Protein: CASSPAWTGGDEQYF.

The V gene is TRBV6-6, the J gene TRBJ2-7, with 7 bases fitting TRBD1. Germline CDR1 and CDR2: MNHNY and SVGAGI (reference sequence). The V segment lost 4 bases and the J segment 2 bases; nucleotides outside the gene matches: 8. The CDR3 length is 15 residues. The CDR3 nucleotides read TGTGCCAGCAGTTCCATAGGACAGGTCACCTACGAGCAGTACTTC. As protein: CASSSIGQVTYEQYF.

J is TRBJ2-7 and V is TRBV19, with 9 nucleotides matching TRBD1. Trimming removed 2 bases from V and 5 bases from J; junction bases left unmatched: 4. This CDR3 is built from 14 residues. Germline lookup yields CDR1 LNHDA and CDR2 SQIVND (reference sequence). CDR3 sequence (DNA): TGTGCCAGTAGTATACGGGACAGGGTAAACGAGCAGTACTTC. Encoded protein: CASSIRDRVNEQYF.

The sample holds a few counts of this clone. The CDR3 coding sequence is TGTGCCAGCAAGCCGTATATAATAGCGGCTGAAGCTTTCTTT. It yields the protein CASKPYIIAAEAFF. The chain is built from TRBV2 and TRBJ1-1, with D uncertain. Germline CDR1 SNHLY, CDR2 FYNNEI. The CDR3 has 14 residues. The V and J ends lost 7 bases and 6 bases respectively, with 18 bases between them. The full variable domain, rest sourced from reference TRBV2 and TRBJ1-1, is EPEVTQTPSHQVTQMGQEVILRCVPISNHLYFYWYRQILGQKVEFLVSFYNNEISEKSEIFDDQFSVERPDGSNFTLKIRSTKLEDSAMYFCASKPYIIAAEAFFGQGTRLTVV.

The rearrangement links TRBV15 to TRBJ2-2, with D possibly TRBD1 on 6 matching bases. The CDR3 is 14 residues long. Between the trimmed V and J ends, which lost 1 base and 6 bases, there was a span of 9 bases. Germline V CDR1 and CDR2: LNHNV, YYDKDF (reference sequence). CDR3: CATSRAGVAGELFF. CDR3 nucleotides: TGTGCCACCAGCAGAGCAGGGGTGGCCGGGGAGCTGTTTTTT. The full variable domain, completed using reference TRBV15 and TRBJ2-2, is DAMVIQNPRYQVTQFGKPVTLSCSQTLNHNVMYWYQQKSSQAPKLLFHYYDKDFNNEADTPDNFQSRRPNTSFCFLDIRSPGLGDTAMYLCATSRAGVAGELFFGEGSRLTVL.

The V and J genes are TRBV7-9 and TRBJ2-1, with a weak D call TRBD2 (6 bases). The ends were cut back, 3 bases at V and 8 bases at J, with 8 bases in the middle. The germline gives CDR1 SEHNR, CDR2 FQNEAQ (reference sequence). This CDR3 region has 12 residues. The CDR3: CASSFWGDEQFF. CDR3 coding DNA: TGTGCCAGCAGCTTTTGGGGGGATGAGCAGTTCTTC. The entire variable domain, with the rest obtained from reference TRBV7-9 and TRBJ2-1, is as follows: DTGVSQNPRHKITKRGQNVTFRCDPISEHNRLYWYRQTLGQGPEFLTYFQNEAQLEKSRLLSDRFSAERPKGSFSTLEIQRTEQGDSAMYLCASSFWGDEQFFGPGTRLTVL.

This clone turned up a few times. CDR3 region: CASSPFLRGYTDTQYF. CDR3 bases: TGTGCCAGCAGCCCCTTTTTACGGGGGTACACAGATACGCAGTATTTT. V and J are TRBV11-2 and TRBJ2-3; D possibly corresponds to TRBD2 (6 bases). V dropped 5 bases and J dropped 2 bases, with 17 bases sitting between them. Germline V gene data show CDR1 as SGHAT and CDR2 as FQNNGV. This CDR3 is built from 16 residues.

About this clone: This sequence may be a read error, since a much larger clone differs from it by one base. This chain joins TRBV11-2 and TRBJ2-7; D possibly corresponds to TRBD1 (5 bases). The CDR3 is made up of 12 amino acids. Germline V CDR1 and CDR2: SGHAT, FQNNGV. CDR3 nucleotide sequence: TGTGCCAGCAGCTTTGGACACTACGGGCAGTACTTC. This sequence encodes CASSFGHYGQYF.

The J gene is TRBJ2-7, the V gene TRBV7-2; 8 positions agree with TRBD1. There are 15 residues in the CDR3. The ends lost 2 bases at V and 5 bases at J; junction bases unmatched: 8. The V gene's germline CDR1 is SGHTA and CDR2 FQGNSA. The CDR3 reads CASSLRPGTGNEQYF. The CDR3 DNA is TGTGCCAGCAGCTTAAGACCCGGGACAGGTAACGAGCAGTACTTC.

CDR3 sequence (DNA): TGTGCCAGCAGTTACTCGAGGCTAGCCTACGAGCAGTACTTC. Protein: CASSYSRLAYEQYF. The chain links TRBV6-5 to TRBJ2-7; D unresolved. The V gene lost 0 bases and the J gene lost 2 bases, with 8 bases spanning the gap. This CDR3 has 14 amino acids. Looked up from germline, CDR1 is MNHEY and CDR2 is SVGAGI.

CDR3 loop: CSASTLADEQYF. CDR3 nucleotide sequence: TGCAGTGCTAGTACGTTAGCGGACGAGCAGTACTTC. The V and J genes are TRBV20-1 and TRBJ2-7; D is perhaps TRBD2 (6 bases). Germline-derived CDR1 and CDR2 are DFQATT and SNEGSKA (reference sequence). Between the trimmed V and J ends, which lost 3 bases and 5 bases, there was a span of 11 bases. This CDR3 is built from 12 residues.

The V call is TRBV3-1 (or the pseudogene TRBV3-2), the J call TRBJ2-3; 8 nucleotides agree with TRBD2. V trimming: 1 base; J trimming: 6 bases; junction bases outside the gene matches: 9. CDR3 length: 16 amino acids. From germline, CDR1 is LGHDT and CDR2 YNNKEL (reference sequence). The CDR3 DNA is TGTGCCAGCAGCCAAGTTACCGGGGGGGGACTGGATACGCAGTATTTT. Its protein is CASSQVTGGGLDTQYF.

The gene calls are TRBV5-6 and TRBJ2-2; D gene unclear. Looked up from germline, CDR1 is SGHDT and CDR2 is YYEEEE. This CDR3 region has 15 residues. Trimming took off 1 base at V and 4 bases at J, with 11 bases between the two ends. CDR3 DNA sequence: TGTGCCAGCAGCTTGATAGGAGCAATCACCGGGGAGCTGTTTTTT. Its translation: CASSLIGAITGELFF.

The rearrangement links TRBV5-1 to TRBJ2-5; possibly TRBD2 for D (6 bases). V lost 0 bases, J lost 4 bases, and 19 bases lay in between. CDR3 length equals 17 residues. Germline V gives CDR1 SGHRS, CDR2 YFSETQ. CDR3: CASSLAAGLPGRETQYF. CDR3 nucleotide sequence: TGCGCCAGCAGCTTGGCCGCGGGACTGCCCGGGCGAGAGACCCAGTACTTC.

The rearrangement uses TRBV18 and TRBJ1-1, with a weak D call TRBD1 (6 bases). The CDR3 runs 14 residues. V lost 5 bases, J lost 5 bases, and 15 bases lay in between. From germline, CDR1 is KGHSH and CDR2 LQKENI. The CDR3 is CASSTAGVDTEAFF. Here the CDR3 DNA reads TGTGCCAGCTCAACGGCAGGGGTGGATACTGAAGCTTTCTTT.

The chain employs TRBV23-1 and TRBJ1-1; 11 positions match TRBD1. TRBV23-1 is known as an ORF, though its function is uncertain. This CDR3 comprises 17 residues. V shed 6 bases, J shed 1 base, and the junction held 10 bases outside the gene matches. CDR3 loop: CASSGQGAGGENTEAFF. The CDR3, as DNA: TGCGCCAGCAGCGGACAGGGGGCAGGAGGAGAGAACACTGAAGCTTTCTTT.

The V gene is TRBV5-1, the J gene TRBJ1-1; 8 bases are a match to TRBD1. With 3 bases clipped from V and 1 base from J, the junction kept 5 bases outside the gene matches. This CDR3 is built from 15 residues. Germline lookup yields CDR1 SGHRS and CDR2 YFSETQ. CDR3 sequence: CASSSQGAWNTEAFF. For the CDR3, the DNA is TGCGCCAGCAGCTCCCAGGGGGCATGGAACACTGAAGCTTTCTTT.

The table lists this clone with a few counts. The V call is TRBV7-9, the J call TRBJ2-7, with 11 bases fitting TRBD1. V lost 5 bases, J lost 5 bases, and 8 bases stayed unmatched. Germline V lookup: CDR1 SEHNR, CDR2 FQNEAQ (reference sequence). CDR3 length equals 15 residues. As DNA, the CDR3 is TGTGCCAGCAGCCCTTGGGACAGGGGGAGAGACGAGCAGTACTTC. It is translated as CASSPWDRGRDEQYF. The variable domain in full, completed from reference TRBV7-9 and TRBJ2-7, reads DTGVSQNPRHKITKRGQNVTFRCDPISEHNRLYWYRQTLGQGPEFLTYFQNEAQLEKSRLLSDRFSAERPKGSFSTLEIQRTEQGDSAMYLCASSPWDRGRDEQYFGPGTRLTVT.